What follows is one T cell receptor beta chain and its context. Just one base apart from a much larger clone, this may be a read error. Germline V gives CDR1 MNHNS, CDR2 SASEGT. V gave up 1 base and J gave up 3 bases, with 9 bases separating them. This CDR3 spans 15 amino acids. Researchers generated TCR beta cDNA from 500 to 600 ng of total RNA, relying on a constant-region primer. ARM-PCR was slightly modified, and three nested multiplex PCR rounds with it gave rise to the TCR beta libraries. For around 11 cycles apiece, the opening two PCR rounds ran with TRBV1-TRBV30 forward primers and a C-beta reverse primer. In TCRdb, the multiplex PCR reads were re-called with MiXCR into one record per CDR3 protein. Here the sample spans approximately 92,000 distinct CDR3 sequences, about 73% being singletons. Unsorted bulk tissue of about 19-31 mg yielded co-extracted RNA and DNA. Surgical resection treated primary liver carcinoma in the patients.

The data were obtained in a study of tumor-infiltrating lymphocytes in primary liver carcinoma. The rearrangement uses TRBV6-1 and TRBJ2-2; D is uncertain. Sequencing input: tumor-adjacent normal liver tissue. The receptor was derived from a man in his forties with primary liver carcinoma and hepatitis B virus infection. In DNA form, the CDR3 reads TGTGCCAGCAGTGAAGGTGCTGGAGACACCGGGGAGCTGTTTTTT. As protein: CASSEGAGDTGELFF.